This T cell receptor (beta chain) was retrieved from a study of cytomegalovirus exposure and HLA in healthy donors. The V and J ends lost 5 bases and 8 bases respectively, with 9 bases between them. The CDR3 loop spans 11 amino acids. Germline values: CDR1 MDHEN, CDR2 SYDVKM. General study findings and limits: The classifier reportedly diagnosed cytomegalovirus status with high specificity and sensitivity. An analysis that came later showed most CMV-associated TCR beta chains appearing HLA-restricted. Serostatus for CMV was the only available immune exposure information. Most TCR beta V segments were productive about 87% or about 30% of the time in an earlier analysis.

Primers for the PCR totalled 60 Vbeta and 13 Jbeta. Clones were read by immunoSEQ multiplex PCR, and TCRdb kept only the in-frame ones, dropping some. The data contain some 96,000 clones, 60% to 80% of them singletons. There are a few counts of this clone. The antigen remains unidentified. This sequence joins TRBV28 and TRBJ1-1, with a weak D call TRBD1 (6 bases). Sequenced material: PBMCs. This TCR derives from a man aged 55 to 70 in good health and CMV-seronegative. This chain's CDR3 is CASSRTVEAFF. The CDR3 region has the DNA TGTGCCAGCAGTAGGACAGTCGAAGCTTTCTTT. The full variable domain, its missing parts supplied by reference TRBV28 and TRBJ1-1, is DVKVTQSSRYLVKRTGEKVFLECVQDMDHENMFWYRQDPGLGLRLIYFSYDVKMKEKGDIPEGYSVSREKKERFSLILESASTNQTSMYLCASSRTVEAFFGQGTRLTVV.